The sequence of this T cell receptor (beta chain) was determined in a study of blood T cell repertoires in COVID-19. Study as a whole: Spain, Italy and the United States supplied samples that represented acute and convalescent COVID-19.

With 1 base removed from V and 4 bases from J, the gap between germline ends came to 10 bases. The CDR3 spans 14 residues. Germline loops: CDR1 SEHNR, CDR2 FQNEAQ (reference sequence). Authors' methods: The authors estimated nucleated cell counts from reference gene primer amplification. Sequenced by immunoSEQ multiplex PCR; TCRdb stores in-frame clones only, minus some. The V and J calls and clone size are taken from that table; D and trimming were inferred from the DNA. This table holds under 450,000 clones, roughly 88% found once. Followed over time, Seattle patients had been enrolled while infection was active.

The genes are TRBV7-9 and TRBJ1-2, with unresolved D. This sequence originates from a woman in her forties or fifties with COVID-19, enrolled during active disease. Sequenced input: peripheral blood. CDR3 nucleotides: TGTGCCAGCAGCTTAGGGCGGGCAGGCTATGGCTACACCTTC. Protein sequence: CASSLGRAGYGYTF.